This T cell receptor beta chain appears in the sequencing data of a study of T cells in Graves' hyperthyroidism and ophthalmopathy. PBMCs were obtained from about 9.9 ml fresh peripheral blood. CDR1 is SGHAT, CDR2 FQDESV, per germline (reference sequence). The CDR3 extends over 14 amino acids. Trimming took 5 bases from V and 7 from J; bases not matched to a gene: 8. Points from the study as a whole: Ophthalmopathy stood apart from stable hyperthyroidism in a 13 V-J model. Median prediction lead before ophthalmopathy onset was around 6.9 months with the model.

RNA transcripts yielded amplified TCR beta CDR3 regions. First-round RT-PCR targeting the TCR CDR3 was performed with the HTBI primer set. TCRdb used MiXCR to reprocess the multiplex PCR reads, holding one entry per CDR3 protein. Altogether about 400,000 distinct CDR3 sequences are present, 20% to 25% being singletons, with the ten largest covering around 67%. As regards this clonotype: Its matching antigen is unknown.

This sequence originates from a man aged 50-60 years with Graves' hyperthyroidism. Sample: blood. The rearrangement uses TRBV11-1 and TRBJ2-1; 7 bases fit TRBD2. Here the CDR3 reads CASSRSGKFNEQFF. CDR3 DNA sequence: TGTGCCAGCAGCAGGAGCGGGAAATTTAATGAGCAGTTCTTC.